A selection of T cell receptor beta chains follows, all from one sample in a study of OX40 agonist ivuxolimab in advanced cancers. Assay used: immunoSEQ multiplex PCR; TCRdb lists only in-frame clones, some missing. The table shows under 150,000 clones, with 75% to 90% occurring only once. Sequenced here: CD4+ or CD8+ T cells sorted from blood, sampled in a trial of the OX40 agonist ivuxolimab. The origin of the receptors is an adult with an advanced solid tumor such as melanoma, head and neck, liver or kidney cancer. CDR3s include the opening cysteine and the closing phenylalanine or tryptophan. A D gene is named only where the DNA matches it firmly. The size of a clone is reported for some rows only, either as once, few or many, or as a class for expanded clones.

>TRBV11-2|TRBJ1-5|.|.
CASSLSLGYSNQPQHF
TGTGCCAGCAGCTTAAGTCTCGGCTATAGCAATCAGCCCCAGCATTTT
>TRBV27|TRBJ2-3|.|.
CASSLRITGTDTQYF
TGTGCCAGCAGTCTTAGGATAACTGGCACAGATACGCAGTATTTT
>TRBV4-1|TRBJ1-3|.|.
CASSTQQVNSGNTIYF
TGCGCCAGCAGCACTCAACAGGTGAACTCTGGAAACACCATATATTTT
>TRBV28|TRBJ1-5|TRBD1|.
CADRAGSNQPQHF
TGTGCCGACAGGGCGGGTAGCAATCAGCCCCAGCATTTT
>TRBV28|TRBJ2-2|.|once
CASSRGDRWTGELFF
TGTGCCAGCAGCCGGGGCGACAGGTGGACCGGGGAGCTGTTTTTT
>TRBV9|TRBJ2-7|TRBD1|.
CASSVTGTESYEQYF
TGTGCCAGCAGCGTAACCGGGACAGAGTCCTACGAGCAGTACTTC
>TRBV2|TRBJ2-5|.|.
CASSTGSFQETQYF
TGTGCCAGCAGCACCGGATCTTTCCAAGAGACCCAGTACTTC
>TRBV10-1|TRBJ1-6|.|few
CASSELGLPNSPLHF
TGCGCCAGCAGTGAGTTGGGACTACCAAATTCACCCCTCCACTTT
>TRBV5-1|TRBJ1-2|TRBD1|.
CASSREGQGNYGYTF
TGCGCCAGCAGCAGAGAAGGACAGGGGAACTATGGCTACACCTTC
>TRBV6-1|TRBJ1-2|.|.
CASSEVGPGYTF
TGTGCCAGCAGTGAAGTGGGCCCAGGCTACACCTTC
>TRBV6-1|TRBJ1-2|.|few
CASDPGSTNYGYTF
TGTGCCAGCGACCCAGGGTCTACTAACTATGGCTACACCTTC
>TRBV6-6|TRBJ2-2|.|.
CASSWDGLYGELFF
TGTGCCAGCAGCTGGGACGGCCTTTACGGGGAGCTGTTTTTT
>TRBV7-3|TRBJ1-2|TRBD1|.
CANRLGQDRYGYTF
TGTGCCAACCGTCTCGGACAGGACCGCTATGGCTACACCTTC
>TRBV4-3|TRBJ2-7|.|.
CASSQTGTQSYEQYF
TGCGCCAGCAGCCAAACCGGGACACAGTCCTACGAGCAGTACTTC
>TRBV28|TRBJ2-3|TRBD1|few
CASSSSQGAGTQYF
TGTGCCAGCAGTTCAAGTCAGGGGGCAGGGACGCAGTATTTT
>TRBV30|TRBJ2-3|.|.
CAFTPRTVIADTQYF
TGTGCCTTCACCCCCCGGACGGTGATAGCAGATACGCAGTATTTT
>TRBV7-2|TRBJ1-1|TRBD1|.
CASSFQTGIGEAFF
TGTGCCAGCAGCTTCCAGACAGGGATCGGTGAAGCTTTCTTT
>TRBV11-2|TRBJ2-5|TRBD2|.
CASSLGMASGWQETQYF
TGTGCCAGCAGCTTAGGTATGGCTAGCGGTTGGCAAGAGACCCAGTACTTC
>TRBV6-6|TRBJ2-4|.|.
CASSYRPGKNIQYF
TGTGCCAGCAGTTATCGTCCGGGGAAAAACATTCAGTACTTC
>TRBV7-9|TRBJ1-4|.|.
CASSFQNNEKLFF
TGTGCCAGCAGCTTCCAGAATAATGAAAAACTGTTTTTT
>TRBV27|TRBJ1-5|.|.
CASSLHRNQPQHF
TGTGCCAGCAGTCTGCACCGCAATCAGCCCCAGCATTTT
>TRBV18|TRBJ2-1|.|.
CASSHGSGGSIFVEQFF
TGTGCCAGCTCACATGGGTCTGGGGGATCCATATTTGTTGAGCAGTTCTTC
>TRBV30|TRBJ1-3|.|.
CAFSRDASGNTIYF
TGTGCCTTTTCAAGAGACGCCTCTGGAAACACCATATATTTT
>TRBV5-8|TRBJ1-2|.|.
CASSLVRAVRYGYTF
TGTGCCAGCAGCTTGGTCCGGGCAGTTCGGTATGGCTACACCTTC
>TRBV6-6|TRBJ2-7|TRBD1|.
CASTDRGWSEQYF
TGTGCCAGCACGGACAGGGGATGGAGCGAGCAGTACTTC
>TRBV5-1|TRBJ1-6|.|.
CASSPRDIVGSPLHF
TGCGCCAGCAGCCCACGGGACATCGTTGGTTCACCCCTCCACTTT
>TRBV11-3|TRBJ2-1|.|.
CASSLNPVGNEQFF
TGTGCCAGCAGCTTAAACCCCGTCGGGAATGAGCAGTTCTTC
>TRBV7-9|TRBJ1-4|TRBD1|.
CASSRGQADLGLFF
TGTGCCAGCAGCCGAGGACAGGCCGATTTAGGACTGTTTTTT
>TRBV19|TRBJ1-6|.|.
CASSVISGGNSPLHF
TGTGCCAGTAGTGTTATTTCTGGAGGTAATTCACCCCTCCACTTT
>TRBV10-3|TRBJ2-3|TRBD2|.
CAISASSGTSGGLADTQYF
TGTGCCATCAGCGCTTCGTCTGGGACTAGCGGGGGGCTTGCAGATACGCAGTATTTT
>TRBV4-3|TRBJ1-1|.|.
CASSQDRSTEAFF
TGCGCCAGCAGCCAAGACCGGAGTACTGAAGCTTTCTTT
>TRBV5-4|TRBJ2-1|.|.
CASSQYGGQGNEQFF
TGTGCCAGCAGCCAGTACGGGGGCCAGGGGAATGAGCAGTTCTTC
>TRBV5-1|TRBJ1-4|TRBD1|.
CASSLVTGANEKLFF
TGCGCCAGCAGCTTGGTGACAGGGGCTAATGAAAAACTGTTTTTT
>TRBV7-2|TRBJ2-5|.|.
CASSERSGTAFWETQYF
TGTGCCAGCAGCGAGCGGTCCGGGACCGCTTTCTGGGAGACCCAGTACTTC
>TRBV6-1|TRBJ1-5|TRBD1|.
CASSGGTGSRPQHF
TGTGCCAGCAGTGGTGGGACAGGGTCTCGCCCCCAGCATTTT
>TRBV7-2|TRBJ2-7|.|.
CASSNAGFEYF
TGTGCCAGCAGTAATGCAGGCTTCGAGTACTTC
>TRBV30|TRBJ2-7|.|.
CAWTPAGRYEQYF
TGTGCCTGGACCCCGGCGGGCCGCTACGAGCAGTACTTC
>TRBV18|TRBJ2-7|.|.
CASSPPGLTHYEQYF
TGTGCCAGCTCACCACCAGGACTTACCCACTACGAGCAGTACTTC
>TRBV7-9|TRBJ2-5|TRBD1|few
CASSSQGARETQYF
TGTGCCAGCAGCTCTCAGGGGGCGCGGGAGACCCAGTACTTC
>TRBV19|TRBJ2-7|TRBD1|.
CASSTRTGPYEQYF
TGTGCCAGTAGTACAAGGACAGGGCCCTACGAGCAGTACTTC
>TRBV28|TRBJ2-2|.|.
CASRVYRSNTGELFF
TGTGCCAGCAGAGTGTACAGGAGCAACACCGGGGAGCTGTTTTTT
>TRBV20-1|TRBJ1-1|.|few
CSAASGTEAFF
TGCAGTGCTGCGTCTGGAACTGAAGCTTTCTTT
>TRBV19|TRBJ2-7|.|.
CASSILPGQHSSYEQYF
TGTGCCAGTAGTATACTCCCCGGACAGCATTCGTCCTACGAGCAGTACTTC